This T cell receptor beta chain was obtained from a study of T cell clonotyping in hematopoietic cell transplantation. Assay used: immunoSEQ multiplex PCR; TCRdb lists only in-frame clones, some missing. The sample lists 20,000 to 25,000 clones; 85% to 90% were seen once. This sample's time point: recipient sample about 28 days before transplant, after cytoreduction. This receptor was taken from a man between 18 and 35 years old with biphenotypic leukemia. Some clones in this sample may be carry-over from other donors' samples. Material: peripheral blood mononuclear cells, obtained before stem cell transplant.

The CDR3 DNA reads TGTGCCAGCAGTTCCCTCGGACTAGTCAACAATGAGCAGTTCTTC. Amino acid sequence: CASSSLGLVNNEQFF. This rearrangement joins TRBV27 to TRBJ2-1, with 7 bases fitting TRBD2. Unmatched junction bases numbered 8, after V lost 4 bases and J lost 5 bases. Germline loops: CDR1 MNHEY, CDR2 SMNVEV (reference sequence). CDR3 length equals 15 residues.